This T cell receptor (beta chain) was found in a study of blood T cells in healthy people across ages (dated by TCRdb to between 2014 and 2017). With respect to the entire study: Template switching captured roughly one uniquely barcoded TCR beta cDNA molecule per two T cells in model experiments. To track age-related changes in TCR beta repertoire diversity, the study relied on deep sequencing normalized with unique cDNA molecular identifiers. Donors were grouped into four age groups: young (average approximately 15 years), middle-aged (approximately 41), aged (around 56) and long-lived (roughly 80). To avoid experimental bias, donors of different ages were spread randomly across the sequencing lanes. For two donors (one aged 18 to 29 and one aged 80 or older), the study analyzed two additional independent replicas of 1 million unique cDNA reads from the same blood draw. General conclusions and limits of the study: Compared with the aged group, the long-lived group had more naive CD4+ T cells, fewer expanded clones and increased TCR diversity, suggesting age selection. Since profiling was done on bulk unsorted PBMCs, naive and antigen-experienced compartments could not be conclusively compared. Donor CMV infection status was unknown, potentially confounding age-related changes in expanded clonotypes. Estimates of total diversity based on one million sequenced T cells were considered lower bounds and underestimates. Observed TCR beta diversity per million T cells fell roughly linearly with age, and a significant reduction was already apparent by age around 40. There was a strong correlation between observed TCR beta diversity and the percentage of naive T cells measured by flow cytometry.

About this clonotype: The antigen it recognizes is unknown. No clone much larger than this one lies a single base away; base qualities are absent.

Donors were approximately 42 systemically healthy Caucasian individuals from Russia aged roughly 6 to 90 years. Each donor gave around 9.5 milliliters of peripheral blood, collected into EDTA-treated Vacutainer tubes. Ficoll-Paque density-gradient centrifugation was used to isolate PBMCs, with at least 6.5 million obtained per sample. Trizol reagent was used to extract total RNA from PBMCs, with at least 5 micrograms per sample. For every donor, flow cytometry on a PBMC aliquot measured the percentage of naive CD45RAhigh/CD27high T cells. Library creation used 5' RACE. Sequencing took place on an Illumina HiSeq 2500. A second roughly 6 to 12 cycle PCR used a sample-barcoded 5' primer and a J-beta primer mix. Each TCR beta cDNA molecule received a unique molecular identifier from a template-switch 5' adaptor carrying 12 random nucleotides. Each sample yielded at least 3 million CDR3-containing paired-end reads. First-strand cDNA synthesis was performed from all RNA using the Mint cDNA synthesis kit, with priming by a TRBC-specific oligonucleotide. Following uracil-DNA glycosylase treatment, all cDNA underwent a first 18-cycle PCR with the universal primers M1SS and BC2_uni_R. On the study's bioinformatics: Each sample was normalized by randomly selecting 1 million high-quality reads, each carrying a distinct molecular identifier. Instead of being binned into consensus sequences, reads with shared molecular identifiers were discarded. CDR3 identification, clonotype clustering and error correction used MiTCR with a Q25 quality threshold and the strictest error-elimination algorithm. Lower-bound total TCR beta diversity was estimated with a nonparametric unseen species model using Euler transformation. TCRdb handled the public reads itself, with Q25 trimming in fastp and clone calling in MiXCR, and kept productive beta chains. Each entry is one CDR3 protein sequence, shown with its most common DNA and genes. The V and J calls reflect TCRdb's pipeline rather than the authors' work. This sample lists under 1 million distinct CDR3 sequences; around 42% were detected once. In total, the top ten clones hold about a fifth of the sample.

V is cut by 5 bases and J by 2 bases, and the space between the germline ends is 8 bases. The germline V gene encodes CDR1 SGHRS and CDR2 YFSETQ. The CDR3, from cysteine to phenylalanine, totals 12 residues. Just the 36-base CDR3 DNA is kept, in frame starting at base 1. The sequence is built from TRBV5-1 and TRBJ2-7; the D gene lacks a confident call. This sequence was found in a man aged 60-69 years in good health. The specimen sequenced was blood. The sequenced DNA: TGCGCCAGCAGAGGTAGTACCTACGAGCAGTACTTC. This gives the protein CASRGSTYEQYF.